This T cell receptor (beta chain) derives from a study of CD8+ T cells in alopecia areata. Notes on the study in general: Higher clonality was seen in lesional scalp than in normal scalp, especially in alopecia totalis/universalis.

Worth noting for this clone: The antigen is unknown.

Once RNA had been extracted, it was reverse transcribed into cDNA to act as the sequencing template. Produced via immunoSEQ multiplex PCR; TCRdb's table is partial and in-frame only. The sample has a few hundred thousand clones; about two thirds are singletons. The CDR3 consists of 13 residues. Germline V gene lookup returns CDR1 SGHDT and CDR2 YYEEEE. The V end lost 4 bases, the J end lost 2 bases, and 9 bases lay between the germline ends. Both peripheral blood and punch biopsies of lesional scalp skin were obtained from patients who had alopecia areata. V and J are TRBV5-6 and TRBJ2-5; possible D gene TRBD2, 6 bases. This TCR derives from a human donor with alopecia areata. The starting material was CD4+ T cells sorted from blood, obtained at week 0. The CDR3 spells CASSPGGQETQYF. Here the CDR3 DNA reads TGTGCCAGCAGCCCCGGGGGACAAGAGACCCAGTACTTC. Filled out from reference TRBV5-6 and TRBJ2-5, the complete variable domain reads DAGVTQSPTHLIKTRGQQVTLRCSPKSGHDTVSWYQQALGQGPQFIFQYYEEEERQRGNFPDRFSGHQFPNYSSELNVNALLLGDSALYLCASSPGGQETQYFGPGTRLLVL.